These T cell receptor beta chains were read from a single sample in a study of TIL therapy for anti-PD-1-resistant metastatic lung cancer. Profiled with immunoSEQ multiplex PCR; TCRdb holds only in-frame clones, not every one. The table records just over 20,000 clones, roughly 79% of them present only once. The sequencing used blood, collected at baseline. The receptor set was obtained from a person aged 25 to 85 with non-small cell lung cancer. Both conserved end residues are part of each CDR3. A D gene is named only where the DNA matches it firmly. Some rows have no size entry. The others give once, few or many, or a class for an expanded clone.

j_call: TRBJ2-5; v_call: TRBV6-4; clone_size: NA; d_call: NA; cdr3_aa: CASSDGGPTLETQYF; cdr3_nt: TGTGCCAGCAGTGACGGGGGACCGACCCTTGAGACCCAGTACTTC
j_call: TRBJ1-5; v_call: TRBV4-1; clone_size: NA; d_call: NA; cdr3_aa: CASSQVQGNSNQPQHF; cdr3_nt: TGCGCCAGCAGCCAAGTCCAGGGAAATAGCAATCAGCCCCAGCATTTT
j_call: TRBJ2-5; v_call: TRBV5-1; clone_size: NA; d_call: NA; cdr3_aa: CASSLQGGGMGTQYF; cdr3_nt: TGCGCCAGCAGCTTGCAGGGTGGAGGGATGGGGACCCAGTACTTC
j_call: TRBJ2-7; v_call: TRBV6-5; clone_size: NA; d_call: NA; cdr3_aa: CASSYQGRQYF; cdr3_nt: TGTGCCAGCAGTTACCAAGGAAGGCAGTACTTC
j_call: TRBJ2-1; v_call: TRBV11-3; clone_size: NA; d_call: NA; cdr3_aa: CASSAQGAFYNEQFF; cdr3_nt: TGTGCCAGCAGCGCACAGGGAGCCTTCTACAATGAGCAGTTCTTC
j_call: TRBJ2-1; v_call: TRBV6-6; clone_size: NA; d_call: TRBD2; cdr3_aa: CASSYSASGLNNEQFF; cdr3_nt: TGTGCCAGCAGTTACTCTGCTAGCGGGCTCAACAATGAGCAGTTCTTC
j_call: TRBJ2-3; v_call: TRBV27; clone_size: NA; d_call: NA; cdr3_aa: CASSLGLTDTQYF; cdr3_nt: TGTGCCAGCAGTTTAGGGCTCACAGATACGCAGTATTTT
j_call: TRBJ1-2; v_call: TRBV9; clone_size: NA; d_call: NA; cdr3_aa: CASSVDSWEGYGYTF; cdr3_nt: TGTGCCAGCAGCGTCGACAGCTGGGAGGGCTATGGCTACACCTTC
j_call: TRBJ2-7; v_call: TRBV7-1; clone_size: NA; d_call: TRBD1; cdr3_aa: CASSLPGQGVYEQYF; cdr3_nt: TGTGCCAGCAGCCTACCTGGACAGGGGGTCTACGAGCAGTACTTC
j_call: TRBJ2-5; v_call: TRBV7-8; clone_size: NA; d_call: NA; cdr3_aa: CASSLQLVPQETQYF; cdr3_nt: TGTGCCAGCAGCCTGCAACTAGTGCCCCAAGAGACCCAGTACTTC
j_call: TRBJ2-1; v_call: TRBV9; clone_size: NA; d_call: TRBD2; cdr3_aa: CASSVELLAGGSYNEQFF; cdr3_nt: TGTGCCAGCAGCGTAGAGCTACTAGCGGGGGGCTCCTACAATGAGCAGTTCTTC
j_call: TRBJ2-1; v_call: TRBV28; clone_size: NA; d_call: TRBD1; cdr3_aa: CASRKSTGATYNEQFF; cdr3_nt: TGTGCCAGCAGGAAATCGACAGGGGCTACCTACAATGAGCAGTTCTTC
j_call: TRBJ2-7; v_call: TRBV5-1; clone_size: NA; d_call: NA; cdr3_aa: CASSLDGGSYEQYF; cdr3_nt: TGCGCCAGCAGCTTGGATGGCGGGTCCTACGAGCAGTACTTC
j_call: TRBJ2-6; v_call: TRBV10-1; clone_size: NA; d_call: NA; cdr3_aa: CASSEGAAGANVLTF; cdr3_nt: TGCGCCAGCAGTGAGGGGGCGGCTGGGGCCAACGTCCTGACTTTC
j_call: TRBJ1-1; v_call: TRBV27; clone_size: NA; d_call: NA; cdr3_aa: CASSSDIQNTEAFF; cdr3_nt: TGTGCCAGCAGTTCTGACATCCAGAACACTGAAGCTTTCTTT
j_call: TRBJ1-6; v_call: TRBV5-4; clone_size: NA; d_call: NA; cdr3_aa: CASSFPDHSPLHF; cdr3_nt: TGTGCCAGCAGCTTTCCGGACCATTCACCCCTCCACTTT
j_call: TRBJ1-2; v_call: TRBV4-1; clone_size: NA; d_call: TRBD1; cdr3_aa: CASSHAGTGTRGYTF; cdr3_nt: TGCGCCAGCAGCCACGCCGGGACAGGAACGCGTGGCTACACCTTC
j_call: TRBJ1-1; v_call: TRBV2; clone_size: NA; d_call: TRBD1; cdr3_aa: CASSRGQGWTEAFF; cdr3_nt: TGTGCCAGCAGCCGGGGACAGGGGTGGACTGAAGCTTTCTTT
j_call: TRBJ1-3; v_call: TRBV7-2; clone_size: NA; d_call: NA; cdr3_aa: CASSPPPGRNTIYF; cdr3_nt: TGTGCCAGCAGCCCACCTCCGGGTAGAAACACCATATATTTT
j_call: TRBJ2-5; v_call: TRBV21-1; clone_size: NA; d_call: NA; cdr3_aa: CASSKPVIYF; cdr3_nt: TGTGCCAGCAGCAAGCCCGTGATTTACTTC
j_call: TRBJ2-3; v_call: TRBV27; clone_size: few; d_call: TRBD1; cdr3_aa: CASSSGGDGTDTQYF; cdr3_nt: TGTGCCAGCAGTTCAGGGGGCGACGGGACAGATACGCAGTATTTT
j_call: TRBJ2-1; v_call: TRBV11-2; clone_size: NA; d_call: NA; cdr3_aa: CASSSPRGRRYEQFF; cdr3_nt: TGTGCCAGCAGCTCGCCCCGGGGGCGGAGATATGAGCAGTTCTTC
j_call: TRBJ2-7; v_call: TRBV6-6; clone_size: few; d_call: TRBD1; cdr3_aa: CASGDRLTYEQYF; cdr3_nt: TGTGCCAGCGGGGACAGGCTCACTTACGAGCAGTACTTC
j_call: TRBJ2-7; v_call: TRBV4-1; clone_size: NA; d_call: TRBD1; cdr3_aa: CASMGGDRAYEQYF; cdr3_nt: TGCGCCAGTATGGGGGGGGACAGGGCCTACGAGCAGTACTTC
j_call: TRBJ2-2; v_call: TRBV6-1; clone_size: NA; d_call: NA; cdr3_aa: CASPLGGGGTGELFF; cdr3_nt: TGTGCCAGTCCCCTAGGGGGAGGGGGCACCGGGGAGCTGTTTTTT
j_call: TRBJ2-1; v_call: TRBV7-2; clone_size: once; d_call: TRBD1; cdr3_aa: CASSTGQLQINEQFF; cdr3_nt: TGTGCCAGCAGCACGGGACAGCTGCAAATAAATGAGCAGTTCTTC
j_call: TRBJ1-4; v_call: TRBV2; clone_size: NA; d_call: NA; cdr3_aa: CASSLATNEKLFF; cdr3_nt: TGTGCCAGCAGTTTAGCAACTAATGAAAAACTGTTTTTT
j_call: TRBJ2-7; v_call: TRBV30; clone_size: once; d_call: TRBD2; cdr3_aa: CAWSEMTSGIYEQYF; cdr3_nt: TGTGCCTGGAGTGAAATGACTAGCGGGATCTACGAGCAGTACTTC
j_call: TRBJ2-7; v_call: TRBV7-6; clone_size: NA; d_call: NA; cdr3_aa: CASSRSSRKGAYEQYF; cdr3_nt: TGTGCCAGCAGCAGGTCTTCACGGAAAGGGGCCTACGAGCAGTACTTC
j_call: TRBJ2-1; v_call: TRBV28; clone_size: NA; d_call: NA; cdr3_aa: CASSGGSWEQFF; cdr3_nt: TGTGCCAGCAGCGGAGGGTCATGGGAGCAGTTCTTC
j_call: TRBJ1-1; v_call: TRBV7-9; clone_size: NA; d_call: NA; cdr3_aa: CASRFSGGGEAFF; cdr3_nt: TGTGCCAGCAGATTTAGTGGCGGGGGTGAAGCTTTCTTT
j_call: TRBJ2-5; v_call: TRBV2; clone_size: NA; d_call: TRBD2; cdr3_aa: CASSTGTRETQYF; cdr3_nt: TGTGCCAGCAGTACCGGGACTAGAGAGACCCAGTACTTC
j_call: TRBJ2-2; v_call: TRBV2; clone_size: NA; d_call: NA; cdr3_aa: CASIPGPRRAGELFF; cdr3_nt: TGTGCCAGCATTCCCGGGCCCCGGAGGGCCGGGGAGCTGTTTTTT
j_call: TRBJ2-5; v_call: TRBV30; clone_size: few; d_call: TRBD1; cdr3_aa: CAWNSQGAETQYF; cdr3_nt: TGTGCCTGGAATTCACAGGGGGCTGAGACCCAGTACTTC
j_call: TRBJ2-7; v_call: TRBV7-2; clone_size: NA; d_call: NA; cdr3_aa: CASSPQRGGVGEQYF; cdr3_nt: TGTGCCAGCAGCCCTCAAAGAGGGGGAGTGGGCGAGCAGTACTTC
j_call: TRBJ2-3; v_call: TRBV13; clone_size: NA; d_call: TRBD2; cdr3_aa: CASSLLSLLAGGPTSTDTQYF; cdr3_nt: TGTGCCAGCAGCTTACTCAGCCTCCTAGCGGGGGGACCAACTAGCACAGATACGCAGTATTTT
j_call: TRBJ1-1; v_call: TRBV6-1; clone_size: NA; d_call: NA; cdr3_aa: CASKDGLNTEAFF; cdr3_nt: TGTGCCAGCAAAGACGGCCTGAACACTGAAGCTTTCTTT